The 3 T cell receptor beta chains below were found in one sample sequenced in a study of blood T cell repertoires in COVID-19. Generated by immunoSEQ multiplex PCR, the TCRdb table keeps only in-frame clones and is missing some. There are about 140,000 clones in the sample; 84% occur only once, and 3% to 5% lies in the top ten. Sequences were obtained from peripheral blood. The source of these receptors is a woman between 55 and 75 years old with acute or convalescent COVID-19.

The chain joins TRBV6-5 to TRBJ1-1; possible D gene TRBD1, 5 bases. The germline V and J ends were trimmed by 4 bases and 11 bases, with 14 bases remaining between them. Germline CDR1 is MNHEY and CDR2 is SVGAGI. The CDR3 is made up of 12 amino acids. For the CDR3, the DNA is TGTGCCAGCAGTTCCCGCAGGGATGGGGCTTTCTTT. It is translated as CASSSRRDGAFF.

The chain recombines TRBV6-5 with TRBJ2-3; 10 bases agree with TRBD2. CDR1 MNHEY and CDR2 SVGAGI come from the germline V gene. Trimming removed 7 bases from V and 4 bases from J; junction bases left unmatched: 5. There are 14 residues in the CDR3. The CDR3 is CASTLAGVPDTQYF. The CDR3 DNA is TGTGCCAGCACCCTAGCGGGAGTCCCAGATACGCAGTATTTT.

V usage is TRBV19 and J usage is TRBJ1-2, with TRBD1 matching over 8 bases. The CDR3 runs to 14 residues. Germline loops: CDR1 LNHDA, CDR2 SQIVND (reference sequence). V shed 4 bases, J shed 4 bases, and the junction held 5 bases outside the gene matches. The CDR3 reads CASSTTGEGYGYTF. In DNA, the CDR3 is TGTGCCAGTAGTACGACAGGGGAAGGCTATGGCTACACCTTC.